What follows are 29 T cell receptor beta chains derived from one specimen sequenced in a study of blood T cells in healthy people across ages. The use of a sample-barcoded 5' primer and a J-beta primer mix characterized a second PCR of about 7 to 12 cycles. TCRdb called the 5' RACE reads again in MiXCR, with one record for every CDR3 protein. Among about 640,000 distinct CDR3 sequences listed, approximately 30% were seen once. What was sequenced was blood. The origin of the receptors is a woman aged 80 or older in good health.

This clonotype was seen ten or more times. The DNA for the CDR3 is TGCGCCAGCAGCCCTACAGGGGCTAACTATGGCTACACCTTC. Protein product: CASSPTGANYGYTF. The chain is built from TRBV5-1 and TRBJ1-2, with 7 bases matching TRBD1. V was pared by 4 bases and J by 0 bases, with 3 bases of the junction left unmatched. Germline V gene lookup returns CDR1 SGHRS and CDR2 YFSETQ. CDR3 length: 14 amino acids.

This clonotype occurred a few times. The chain carries TRBV15 and TRBJ2-7; 9 positions match TRBD2. This CDR3 has 18 amino acids. Trimming took 0 bases from V and 7 from J; bases not matched to a gene: 16. Germline V CDR1 and CDR2: LNHNV, YYDKDF (reference sequence). DNA of the CDR3: TGTGCCACCAGCAGAGATTTGGGCGGGAGGGTAAACTACAATGAGCAGTACTTC. Translation gives CATSRDLGGRVNYNEQYF. The variable domain in full, with the rest retrieved from reference TRBV15 and TRBJ2-7, is DAMVIQNPRYQVTQFGKPVTLSCSQTLNHNVMYWYQQKSSQAPKLLFHYYDKDFNNEADTPDNFQSRRPNTSFCFLDIRSPGLGDTAMYLCATSRDLGGRVNYNEQYFGPGTRLTVT.

The V gene is TRBV4-1, the J gene TRBJ2-1; 7 bases are a match to TRBD2. CDR3 length equals 14 residues. V lost 5 bases and J lost 8; bases outside the gene matches: 9. Germline V gives CDR1 MGHRA, CDR2 YSYEKL. CDR3 DNA: TGCGCCAGCAGCGGCTGGGACCGGGAGGATGAGCAGTTCTTC. Amino acids: CASSGWDREDEQFF.

This clonotype turned up a few times. V gene TRBV5-6 combines with J gene TRBJ1-1, with D unclear. Trimming left V 7 bases short and J 3 bases short, with 16 bases between. Germline values: CDR1 SGHDT, CDR2 YYEEEE. The CDR3 spans 14 residues. The CDR3 DNA follows: TGTGCCAGCCAGCCCGCGGGGTTGGACACTGAAGCTTTCTTT. Its protein product is CASQPAGLDTEAFF. The whole variable domain, filled in from reference TRBV5-6 and TRBJ1-1, reads DAGVTQSPTHLIKTRGQQVTLRCSPKSGHDTVSWYQQALGQGPQFIFQYYEEEERQRGNFPDRFSGHQFPNYSSELNVNALLLGDSALYLCASQPAGLDTEAFFGQGTRLTVV.

Note on this clonotype: A much larger clone lies a single base off, so this may be a read error. The V gene is TRBV6-1, the J gene TRBJ2-7, with TRBD2 identical over 7 bases. Germline CDR1 is MNHNS and CDR2 is SASEGT. The CDR3 has 14 amino acids. The V gene end was trimmed by 4 bases and the J gene end by 7 bases; junction bases not matched to a gene: 10. CDR3 amino acids: CASSGDYWGNEQYF. The CDR3 DNA sequence: TGTGCCAGCAGTGGGGACTACTGGGGCAATGAGCAGTACTTC.

The sample holds many counts of this clonotype. V gene TRBV5-6 combines with J gene TRBJ2-1; D uncertain. The CDR3 contains 12 residues. Germline CDR1 SGHDT, CDR2 YYEEEE. Trimming pared 4 bases from V and 7 bases from J, leaving 9 bases between. CDR3 DNA: TGTGCCAGCAGCCCGACCGATAATGAGCAGTTCTTC. Its translation: CASSPTDNEQFF.

This clonotype came up a few times. This chain joins TRBV11-2 and TRBJ2-3; D remains unclear. There are 13 residues in the CDR3. Germline lookup yields CDR1 SGHAT and CDR2 FQNNGV. V lost 5 bases and J 4 bases, leaving 10 bases between the germline ends. CDR3 in amino acids: CASSPIVSDTQYF. CDR3 bases: TGTGCCAGCAGCCCCATCGTATCAGATACGCAGTATTTT. Variable domain in full (rest from reference TRBV11-2 and TRBJ2-3): EAGVAQSPRYKIIEKRQSVAFWCNPISGHATLYWYQQILGQGPKLLIQFQNNGVVDDSQLPKDRFSAERLKGVDSTLKIQPAKLEDSAVYLCASSPIVSDTQYFGPGTRLTVL.

The table lists this clonotype with many counts. The CDR3 loop is CASSALTGVGYTF. The CDR3 DNA sequence: TGTGCCAGCAGCGCACTTACAGGGGTTGGCTACACCTTC. This chain connects TRBV9 to TRBJ1-2; 7 positions match TRBD1. Trimming cost V 3 bases and J 7 bases; bases outside gene matches: 6. Germline assignment: CDR1 SGDLS and CDR2 YYNGEE. The length of the CDR3 is 13 residues.

This clonotype occurred many times. The chain joins TRBV20-1 to TRBJ1-6; 8 bases agree with TRBD1. Trimming at V came to 5 bases and at J to 8 bases, leaving 14 bases not matched to a gene. The CDR3 sequence is 16 residues long. Per germline, CDR1 DFQATT and CDR2 SNEGSKA (reference sequence). The CDR3 region is CSAPTTGQGTYSPLHF. Written as DNA, the CDR3 is TGCAGTGCTCCTACAACTGGACAGGGAACATATTCACCCCTCCACTTT.

The chain joins TRBV4-2 to TRBJ1-6; possibly TRBD1 for D (6 bases). Trimming took off 2 bases at V and 12 bases at J, with 17 bases between the two ends. The CDR3 has 15 residues. From germline, CDR1 is LGHNA and CDR2 YNFKEQ. CDR3: CASSQPGGREEPLHF. For the CDR3, the DNA is TGTGCCAGCAGCCAACCCGGGGGCAGGGAAGAACCCCTCCACTTT.

The chain couples TRBV29-1 to TRBJ2-1, with 8 bases matching TRBD1. The trim removed 6 bases at V and 7 bases at J, leaving 8 bases unmatched. The CDR3 contains 13 residues. Germline lookup yields CDR1 SQVTM and CDR2 ANQGSEA. The chain's CDR3 is CSVGDRGGNEQFF. The CDR3 DNA reads as TGCAGCGTCGGAGACAGGGGCGGTAATGAGCAGTTCTTC.

Only a few counts were recorded for this clonotype. The chain recombines TRBV6-2 or TRBV6-3 with TRBJ1-5, with D unclear. Germline lookup yields CDR1 MNHEY and CDR2 SVGEGT. V gave up 5 bases and J gave up 9 bases, with 11 bases separating them. The CDR3 consists of 12 residues. CDR3 sequence (DNA): TGTGCCAGCAGTACCCCCGCGGGGCCCCAGCATTTT. Its protein product is CASSTPAGPQHF.

This clonotype was seen many times. This chain connects TRBV27 to TRBJ1-2, with TRBD1 matching over 8 bases. Germline assignment: CDR1 MNHEY and CDR2 SMNVEV (reference sequence). Trimming at V came to 2 bases and at J to 4 bases, leaving 6 bases not matched to a gene. This CDR3 spans 15 amino acids. CDR3 amino acids: CASSLNGQGAYGYTF. In DNA form, the CDR3 reads TGTGCCAGCAGTTTAAACGGACAGGGCGCCTATGGCTACACCTTC.

Worth noting for this clonotype: This could be a read error, since a much larger clone is one nucleotide away. V gene TRBV6-1 combines with J gene TRBJ2-1; D ambiguous. Looked up from germline, CDR1 is MNHNS and CDR2 is SASEGT. The CDR3 covers 11 residues. This chain's CDR3 is CASNRWDERFF. For the CDR3, the DNA is TGTGCCAGCAACCGGTGGGATGAGCGGTTCTTC.

This clonotype was detected a few times. The chain has TRBV7-8 and TRBJ2-2, with D hard to call. The ends were cut back, 1 base at V and 7 bases at J, with 4 bases in the middle. Germline V CDR1 and CDR2: SGHVS, FQNEAQ. CDR3 length: 12 amino acids. DNA of the CDR3: TGTGCCAGCAGCTTAGAAGTCGGGGAGCTGTTTTTT. Translating it yields CASSLEVGELFF.

This clonotype appeared a few times. This chain links TRBV2 with TRBJ1-2, with D unresolved. This CDR3 contains 14 residues. V was cut by 3 bases and J by 0 bases, with 8 bases left in between. CDR1 is SNHLY, CDR2 FYNNEI, per germline. CDR3 DNA sequence: TGTGCCAGCAGTGACAGTCCTTCTAACTATGGCTACACCTTC. Its translation: CASSDSPSNYGYTF.

This rearrangement joins TRBV9 to TRBJ1-1, with TRBD1 identical over 9 bases. The germline gives CDR1 SGDLS, CDR2 YYNGEE. V dropped 4 bases and J dropped 7; count of bases not matched to a gene: 17. The CDR3 loop spans 17 amino acids. In nucleotides, the CDR3 is TGTGCCAGCAGCTCGCATGAGAACAGGGGGCAGTTCGGTGAAGCTTTCTTT. It translates to CASSSHENRGQFGEAFF. Using reference TRBV9 and TRBJ1-1 for the parts outside the CDR3, the full variable domain is DSGVTQTPKHLITATGQRVTLRCSPRSGDLSVYWYQQSLDQGLQFLIQYYNGEERAKGNILERFSAQQFPDLHSELNLSSLELGDSALYFCASSSHENRGQFGEAFFGQGTRLTVV.

Note on this clonotype: This may arise from a read error, as a much more abundant clone is one base away. The rearrangement links TRBV6-5 to TRBJ1-2; weak D call: TRBD1 (5 bases). The CDR3 is made up of 14 amino acids. Per germline, CDR1 MNHEY and CDR2 SVGAGI. In nucleotides, the CDR3 is TGTCCCAGCAGCCGCGGGGCAGGGTACTATGGCTACACCTTC. Translated: CPSSRGAGYYGYTF.

This clonotype was observed many times. V gene TRBV11-2 combines with J gene TRBJ2-1, with a weak D call TRBD2 (5 bases). Between the trimmed V and J ends, which lost 8 bases and 4 bases, there was a span of 12 bases. Germline V gene data show CDR1 as SGHAT and CDR2 as FQNNGV. This CDR3 has 13 amino acids. In DNA, the CDR3 is TGTGCCAGCGTCGGGGATTCATACAATGAGCAGTTCTTC. Its translation is CASVGDSYNEQFF. Variable domain in full (rest from reference TRBV11-2 and TRBJ2-1): EAGVAQSPRYKIIEKRQSVAFWCNPISGHATLYWYQQILGQGPKLLIQFQNNGVVDDSQLPKDRFSAERLKGVDSTLKIQPAKLEDSAVYLCASVGDSYNEQFFGPGTRLTVL.

This clonotype came up a few times. This could be a read error, since a much larger clone is one nucleotide away. V is TRBV20-1 and J is TRBJ2-1; D is uncertain. Trimming removed 2 bases from V and 3 bases from J, with 11 bases in between. CDR1 and CDR2 from the germline V gene are DFQATT and SNEGSKA (reference sequence). There are 14 residues in the CDR3. The CDR3 reads CSARRPFNYNEQFF. The CDR3, as DNA: TGCAGTGCTAGAAGGCCGTTCAACTACAATGAGCAGTTCTTC.

The V gene is TRBV5-6, the J gene TRBJ1-5; 10 bases align to TRBD1. The V and J ends lost 2 bases and 3 bases, in that order; junction bases with no gene match: 8. This CDR3 is built from 17 residues. Germline V gene lookup returns CDR1 SGHDT and CDR2 YYEEEE. CDR3 sequence: CASSFRAGTGVNQPQHF. DNA for the CDR3: TGTGCCAGCAGCTTTCGAGCCGGGACAGGGGTCAATCAGCCCCAGCATTTT.

Ten or more counts support this clonotype. V gene TRBV20-1 combines with J gene TRBJ2-5, with D possibly being TRBD1 or TRBD2 (5 bases each). Trimming removed 4 bases from V and 11 bases from J, with 20 bases in between. The CDR3 has 13 amino acids. Germline CDR1 is DFQATT and CDR2 is SNEGSKA (reference sequence). The CDR3 nucleotides are TGCAGTGCTACACACAGAGGGGAAGTGAAGCAGTACTTC. Its protein is CSATHRGEVKQYF.

This clonotype was detected ten times or more. This sequence joins TRBV6-5 and TRBJ2-4; D is unresolved. This CDR3 region has 10 residues. V was shortened by 2 bases and J by 15 bases, with 8 bases between the two germline ends. The V gene's germline CDR1 is MNHEY and CDR2 SVGAGI. The chain's CDR3 is CASSYPKRYF. The CDR3 coding sequence is TGTGCCAGCAGTTACCCTAAACGGTACTTC.

This chain connects TRBV19 to TRBJ2-1, with D maybe TRBD2 (5 bases). The V end lost 4 bases, the J end lost 10 bases, and 17 bases lay between the germline ends. The V gene's germline CDR1 is LNHDA and CDR2 SQIVND (reference sequence). The CDR3 has 14 residues. The CDR3 bases are TGTGCCAGTAGTACCATGAATTGGAGGCAGGAGCAGTTCTTC. It codes for CASSTMNWRQEQFF.

With respect to this clonotype: A much larger clone differs by one base, so this may be a read error. V gene TRBV12-3 or TRBV12-4 combines with J gene TRBJ1-5; possibly TRBD1 for D (6 bases). The CDR3 contains 16 residues. Written as DNA, the CDR3 is TGTACCAGCAGTTTAGGTCCACAGGGCATCAATCAGCCCCAGCATTTT. Protein product: CTSSLGPQGINQPQHF.

The rearrangement links TRBV5-1 to TRBJ2-2, with D tentatively TRBD1 or TRBD2 (6 bases each). The CDR3 loop spans 15 amino acids. Looked up from germline, CDR1 is SGHRS and CDR2 is YFSETQ. Trimming stripped 0 bases from V and 5 bases from J, with 11 bases between. The CDR3, as DNA: TGCGCCAGCAGCTTGGGCGGGACATCAACCGGGGAGCTGTTTTTT. Encoded protein: CASSLGGTSTGELFF.

The rearrangement joins TRBV21-1 to TRBJ1-4. TRBV21-1 is a pseudogene locus. The length of the CDR3 is 14 residues. DNA of the CDR3: TGTGCCAGCAGCAAAGGGCAGGTCCGGGAAAAACTGTTTTTT. Its protein product is CASSKGQVREKLFF.

The CDR3 spells CASSVPLTGGYTEAFF. DNA for the CDR3: TGTGCCAGCAGTGTCCCGCTGACAGGGGGTTACACTGAAGCTTTCTTT. The rearrangement joins TRBV2 to TRBJ1-1, with TRBD1 matching 9 bases. The CDR3 sequence is 16 residues long. V lost 4 bases and J lost 3; bases outside the gene matches: 9. Germline V gives CDR1 SNHLY, CDR2 FYNNEI.

About this clonotype: At one end, the junction sequence differs from germline, possibly due to a read error. This rearrangement joins TRBV4-3 to TRBJ1-4; possible D gene TRBD1, 5 bases. CDR3 length: 15 residues. Germline lookup yields CDR1 LGHNA and CDR2 YSLEER. CDR3 sequence (DNA): TGCGCCAGCAGCCCCGGGACTTCAACTAATGAAAAACCGTTTTTT. It encodes CASSPGTSTNEKPFF.